The 10 T cell receptor beta chains below all came from one sample that was sequenced in a study of cytomegalovirus exposure and HLA in healthy donors. The primer mix had 60 Vbeta and 13 Jbeta primers. Assay: immunoSEQ multiplex PCR; the TCRdb copy retains only in-frame clones and omits some. There are 60,000 or so clones in the sample, with about 2.1% held by the top ten. Sequences were obtained from PBMCs. All receptors come from a woman aged 18-29 years in good health and CMV-seronegative.

This chain links TRBV28 with TRBJ1-1; 12 bases agree with TRBD1. V was clipped by 2 bases and J by 5 bases; unmatched bases: 6. Germline CDR1 is MDHEN and CDR2 is SYDVKM. The CDR3 length is 16 residues. The CDR3 DNA is TGTGCCAGCAGTTTACCCGGGACAGGGGGCAGGACTGAAGCTTTCTTT. Amino acids: CASSLPGTGGRTEAFF.

The chain employs TRBV5-1 and TRBJ2-2; weak D call: TRBD2 (6 bases). The CDR3 loop spans 15 amino acids. Germline V gives CDR1 SGHRS, CDR2 YFSETQ. Trimming pared 7 bases from V and 3 bases from J, leaving 16 bases between. In DNA form, the CDR3 reads TGCGCCAGCGGCCGGGGGTCGGTGGACACCGGGGAGCTGTTTTTT. Translation gives CASGRGSVDTGELFF. The full variable domain, completed using reference TRBV5-1 and TRBJ2-2, is KAGVTQTPRYLIKTRGQQVTLSCSPISGHRSVSWYQQTPGQGLQFLFEYFSETQRNKGNFPGRFSGRQFSNSRSEMNVSTLELGDSALYLCASGRGSVDTGELFFGEGSRLTVL.

The V gene is TRBV7-6, the J gene TRBJ2-1; possibly TRBD2 for D (6 bases). The length of the CDR3 is 14 residues. The V gene lost 4 bases and the J gene lost 6 bases, with 13 bases spanning the gap. CDR1 SGHVS and CDR2 FNYEAQ come from the germline V gene. The CDR3 protein is CASSSSGTLNEQFF. The CDR3 DNA reads as TGTGCCAGCAGCTCCTCCGGGACTCTCAATGAGCAGTTCTTC.

The chain is built from TRBV30 and TRBJ2-1; 9 nucleotides line up with TRBD2. The V segment lost 4 bases and the J segment 5 bases; nucleotides outside the gene matches: 0. The length of the CDR3 is 12 residues. The V gene's germline CDR1 is GTSNPN and CDR2 SVGIG (reference sequence). The CDR3 is CAWKRGDNEQFF. The CDR3 DNA is TGTGCCTGGAAGCGGGGGGACAATGAGCAGTTCTTC.

The chain has TRBV7-2 and TRBJ2-7; 9 nucleotides match TRBD2. Germline assignment: CDR1 SGHTA and CDR2 FQGNSA. The V segment lost 3 bases and the J segment 0 bases; nucleotides outside the gene matches: 0. This CDR3 has 14 amino acids. The DNA of the CDR3 is TGTGCCAGCAGCTTTAGCGGGAGCTCCTACGAGCAGTACTTC. It is translated as CASSFSGSSYEQYF.

The gene calls are TRBV5-1 and TRBJ1-5; D not resolved. V shed 4 bases and J shed 6 bases, with 11 bases lying between them. Per germline, CDR1 SGHRS and CDR2 YFSETQ. The CDR3 loop spans 13 amino acids. The CDR3 region is CASSPHGGQPQHF. CDR3 nucleotide sequence: TGCGCCAGCAGCCCTCACGGCGGTCAGCCCCAGCATTTT.

The chain combines TRBV6-6 with TRBJ1-1; D gene uncertain. Trimming stripped 7 bases from V and 5 bases from J, with 14 bases between. The CDR3 is made up of 13 amino acids. Germline assignment: CDR1 MNHNY and CDR2 SVGAGI (reference sequence). CDR3 in amino acids: CASNPGGRTEAFF. The CDR3 coding sequence is TGTGCCAGCAATCCGGGAGGCAGAACTGAAGCTTTCTTT.

V gene TRBV4-1 combines with J gene TRBJ2-7, with D possibly being TRBD2 (7 bases). V lost 0 bases and J 1 base, leaving 13 bases between the germline ends. This CDR3 is built from 16 residues. Germline V gene data show CDR1 as MGHRA and CDR2 as YSYEKL. For the CDR3, the DNA is TGCGCCAGCAGCCAAGAAACGGGGGGCTATTCCTACGAGCAGTACTTC. Translation gives CASSQETGGYSYEQYF.

V and J are TRBV28 and TRBJ1-5, with D perhaps TRBD1 (5 bases). The V gene lost 3 bases and the J gene lost 7 bases, with 7 bases spanning the gap. CDR1 MDHEN and CDR2 SYDVKM come from the germline V gene. The CDR3 is 12 amino acids. DNA of the CDR3: TGTGCCAGCAGTTTGCAGGGCCAGCCCCAGCATTTT. Translation: CASSLQGQPQHF.

The chain has TRBV5-6 and TRBJ2-7, with TRBD1 matching 9 bases. Trimming took 5 bases from V and 5 from J; bases not matched to a gene: 8. There are 14 residues in the CDR3. CDR1 is SGHDT and CDR2 is YYEEEE in the germline V gene. As DNA, the CDR3 is TGTGCCAGCAGATCCGGAACAGGGGGCGACGAGCAGTACTTC. Protein product: CASRSGTGGDEQYF. Full variable domain (remainder filled in from reference TRBV5-6 and TRBJ2-7): DAGVTQSPTHLIKTRGQQVTLRCSPKSGHDTVSWYQQALGQGPQFIFQYYEEEERQRGNFPDRFSGHQFPNYSSELNVNALLLGDSALYLCASRSGTGGDEQYFGPGTRLTVT.